This T cell receptor beta chain was observed in a study of blood T cell repertoires in COVID-19. This clone has just a few counts. This CDR3 contains 13 residues. Trimming left V 5 bases short and J 0 bases short, with 7 bases between. Looked up from germline, CDR1 is LNHDA and CDR2 is SQIVND (reference sequence). Sequencing was performed with immunoSEQ multiplex PCR; in TCRdb, only in-frame clones are kept and a portion is missing. Of around 140,000 clones in the sample, about 81% were seen once. The source is a man in his forties or fifties with acute COVID-19. The specimen sequenced was PBMCs or T cells enriched from blood (not recorded which). This sequence joins TRBV19 and TRBJ2-5, with unresolved D. The DNA of the CDR3 is TGTGCCAGTAGTCCAGTCTACCAAGAGACCCAGTACTTC. It translates to CASSPVYQETQYF.